In its sample, the clone carrying this TCR beta chain was seen a few times. The data are from a study of human T cells and chemical hapten exposure. Across the study: The study patch tested 0.01% DPC on the upper back and read results at 6 days.

In the authors' methods: Sample TCR counts, which ranged from about 23,224 to 690,600, had a median of about 100,000. TCRdb reprocessed the RACE reads with MiXCR, giving one entry per CDR3 protein. The V and J calls, along with clone size, are taken from TCRdb and not from the paper's own processing. The sample has some 89,000 distinct CDR3 sequences, 25% to 35% seen once. In germline, CDR1 is SGHDT, CDR2 YYEEEE. This CDR3 has 16 amino acids. The ends lost 0 bases at V and 7 bases at J; junction bases unmatched: 7. Stated time point: patch test 3, about 24 weeks after DPC sensitization. This sample's treatment: therapeutic diphenylcyclopropenone sensitization with weekly scalp DPC. Every donor had alopecia and was 18 to 70 years old; all were suitable for DPC.

The chain carries TRBV5-6 and TRBJ2-1; 10 bases match TRBD2. The sequenced sample was whole blood, obtained in connection with sensitization to the hapten diphenylcyclopropenone (DPC). The TCR originated in a man in his forties with alopecia areata. Some clones in this sample may be carry-over from other donors' samples. CDR3 sequence reads: CASSLGLAGAGNEQFF. The CDR3 DNA reads TGTGCCAGCAGCTTGGGGCTAGCGGGAGCGGGAAATGAGCAGTTCTTC.